This TCR beta chain was recovered during a study of blood T cell repertoires in COVID-19. Study-level information: From T cells, B-cell-depleted T cells, or PBMCs came the material, which was cDNA or gDNA.

CDR3 size: 14 residues. Germline values: CDR1 SGDLS, CDR2 YYNGEE. Trimming removed 3 bases from V and 2 bases from J; junction bases left unmatched: 2. Per the authors' pipeline: Cell counts per sample came from amplifying reference gene primers. Sequenced by immunoSEQ multiplex PCR; TCRdb stores in-frame clones only, minus some. V and J calls and clone size follow that table, whereas D and trimming were derived from the DNA. The sample has roughly 670,000 clones; around 89% are singletons. This sequence originates from a woman younger than 35 with acute or convalescent COVID-19. The J gene is TRBJ2-3, the V gene TRBV9, with 8 positions matching TRBD2. What was sequenced was peripheral blood. CDR3 sequence: CASSGGGTTDTQYF. In DNA form, the CDR3 reads TGTGCCAGCAGCGGCGGGGGGACCACAGATACGCAGTATTTT. The full variable domain, with the rest looked up from reference TRBV9 and TRBJ2-3, is DSGVTQTPKHLITATGQRVTLRCSPRSGDLSVYWYQQSLDQGLQFLIQYYNGEERAKGNILERFSAQQFPDLHSELNLSSLELGDSALYFCASSGGGTTDTQYFGPGTRLTVL.